This T cell receptor beta chain was sequenced for a study of cytomegalovirus exposure and HLA in healthy donors. The study's findings and limits: TCR beta sequences reportedly predicted the HLA-A and HLA-B alleles of most subjects accurately.

To note about this clone: Its specificity is not known.

Germline CDR1 is SNHLY and CDR2 is FYNNEI. V lost 3 bases to trimming and J lost 6 bases; unmatched junction nucleotides: 11. This CDR3 contains 17 residues. The PCR contained 60 Vbeta and 13 Jbeta primers. Produced via immunoSEQ multiplex PCR; TCRdb's table is partial and in-frame only. This sample carries about 180,000 clones, roughly 75% of them seen once, and the ten largest clones take 1.5% to 2%. This sequence originates from a woman under 40 in good health and CMV-seronegative. The specimen sequenced was PBMCs. The chain links TRBV2 to TRBJ2-7; 13 nucleotides line up with TRBD2. The CDR3 bases are TGTGCCAGCAGTGATGCAGGGACTAGCGGGATCCGCGGCGAGCAGTACTTC. It is translated as CASSDAGTSGIRGEQYF.